This is a list of T cell receptor beta chains from one sample in a study of cytomegalovirus exposure and HLA in healthy donors. Repertoires were generated with immunoSEQ multiplex PCR, while TCRdb's copy carries only in-frame clones and drops some. The sample includes 150,000 to 250,000 clones, more than 65% of them seen just once. Sequencing used PBMCs. These receptors were obtained from a girl aged 10-17 years in good health and CMV-seropositive. CDR3s include the opening cysteine and the closing phenylalanine or tryptophan. A D gene is named only where the DNA matches it firmly. Clone size is given for some rows only: seen once, a few or many times, or a class if the clone is expanded.

clone size	V gene	CDR3 length	J gene	D gene	CDR3 protein	CDR3 DNA
.	TRBV2	16	TRBJ1-6	.	CASSGEGLGYNSPLHF	TGTGCCAGCAGTGGGGAGGGTTTGGGCTATAATTCACCCCTCCACTTT
.	TRBV6-1	13	TRBJ2-7	.	CASSGLPHYEQYF	TGTGCCAGCAGTGGACTGCCCCACTACGAGCAGTACTTC
.	TRBV10-3	17	TRBJ2-6	.	CAISEVAGQTGANVLTF	TGTGCCATCAGTGAGGTCGCAGGTCAAACTGGGGCCAACGTCCTGACTTTC
.	TRBV10-3	15	TRBJ1-1	TRBD1	CAISDAQGADTEAFF	TGTGCCATCAGTGACGCACAGGGGGCGGATACTGAAGCTTTCTTT
once	TRBV4-1	14	TRBJ1-2	.	CASSQGDRGSGYTF	TGCGCCAGCAGCCAAGGCGACCGGGGTTCTGGCTACACCTTC
.	TRBV18	14	TRBJ1-4	.	CASSPPGANEKLFF	TGTGCCAGCTCACCACCGGGAGCTAATGAAAAACTGTTTTTT
.	TRBV4-1	16	TRBJ2-3	TRBD2	CASSQEKTSYTDTQYF	TGCGCCAGCAGCCAAGAGAAGACTAGCTACACAGATACGCAGTATTTT
once	TRBV6-4	13	TRBJ2-3	.	CASSESGQGTQYF	TGTGCCAGCAGTGAATCCGGGCAGGGTACGCAGTATTTT
.	TRBV19	12	TRBJ1-2	.	CASSTRDWGYTF	TGTGCCAGTAGTACCCGGGACTGGGGCTACACCTTC
.	TRBV10-3	11	TRBJ2-2	.	CAITQTGELFF	TGTGCCATCACACAAACCGGGGAGCTGTTTTTT
.	TRBV7-2	15	TRBJ1-1	.	CASSSAGGVNTEAFF	TGTGCCAGCAGCTCCGCCGGCGGAGTGAACACTGAAGCTTTCTTT
.	TRBV7-2	14	TRBJ2-1	.	CASKTVGLYNEQFF	TGTGCCAGCAAAACAGTGGGCCTATACAATGAGCAGTTCTTC
.	TRBV27	17	TRBJ2-5	.	CASSHLTGVGNQETQYF	TGTGCCAGCAGTCACCTAACCGGGGTGGGGAACCAAGAGACCCAGTACTTC
.	TRBV18	16	TRBJ1-6	TRBD1	CASSESTGPVNSPLHF	TGTGCCAGCTCAGAGTCGACAGGGCCAGTTAATTCACCCCTCCACTTT
.	TRBV6-5	15	TRBJ2-7	TRBD2	CASSVTSGGAYEQYF	TGTGCCAGCAGTGTTACTAGCGGGGGGGCCTACGAGCAGTACTTC
.	TRBV12-5	13	TRBJ2-6	.	CASGTSGANVLTF	TGTGCTAGTGGGACTTCTGGGGCCAACGTCCTGACTTTC
.	TRBV19	15	TRBJ1-3	.	CASPPGPRVENTIYF	TGTGCCAGTCCCCCGGGCCCCAGGGTTGAAAACACCATATATTTT
few	TRBV2	13	TRBJ1-6	.	CASTDTAGSPLHF	TGTGCCAGCACTGACACCGCGGGTTCACCCCTCCACTTT
few	TRBV5-4	15	TRBJ2-6	.	CASTHGGAGANVLTF	TGTGCCAGCACCCACGGGGGTGCTGGGGCCAACGTCCTGACTTTC
.	TRBV6-5	14	TRBJ1-1	.	CASSYSKQNTEAFF	TGTGCCAGCAGTTACTCGAAGCAGAACACTGAAGCTTTCTTT
.	TRBV6-5	16	TRBJ1-6	.	CASSYSGSTYNSPLHF	TGTGCCAGCAGTTACTCGGGTAGCACCTATAATTCACCCCTCCACTTT
.	TRBV2	14	TRBJ2-2	.	CASIGTTNTGELFF	TGTGCCAGCATAGGGACAACGAACACCGGGGAGCTGTTTTTT
.	TRBV7-2	15	TRBJ1-1	.	CASSLGRRGGTEAFF	TGTGCCAGCAGCTTGGGCAGGCGGGGTGGCACTGAAGCTTTCTTT
.	TRBV9	15	TRBJ1-1	.	CASSPYGQMNTEAFF	TGTGCCAGCAGCCCATACGGACAGATGAACACTGAAGCTTTCTTT
.	TRBV27	13	TRBJ2-5	.	CASSSQGPKTQYF	TGTGCCAGCAGTTCACAGGGACCCAAGACCCAGTACTTC
.	TRBV11-2	15	TRBJ2-1	TRBD1	CASSLGTGGYNEQFF	TGTGCCAGCAGTCTAGGGACAGGGGGCTACAATGAGCAGTTCTTC
.	TRBV13	17	TRBJ2-7	.	CASSSDSWCEHLSEQYF	TGTGCCAGCAGCTCAGACTCCTGGTGTGAACATTTAAGCGAGCAGTACTTC
.	TRBV30	12	TRBJ1-1	.	CAWSYGSTEAFF	TGTGCCTGGAGTTATGGGAGCACTGAAGCTTTCTTT
.	TRBV11-2	14	TRBJ2-7	TRBD1	CASSSGTGGYEQYF	TGTGCCAGCAGCTCCGGGACAGGGGGCTACGAGCAGTACTTC
.	TRBV5-1	16	TRBJ2-3	TRBD2	CASSLAPAGGPDTQYF	TGCGCCAGCAGCTTGGCCCCAGCGGGGGGCCCAGATACGCAGTATTTT
.	TRBV6-1	11	TRBJ1-1	TRBD1	CASAWTGKTFF	TGTGCCAGCGCGTGGACAGGGAAGACTTTCTTT
.	TRBV6-5	13	TRBJ2-1	.	CASRLIAYNEQFF	TGTGCCAGCAGACTTATAGCTTACAATGAGCAGTTCTTC
.	TRBV6-5	15	TRBJ2-1	TRBD2	CASSYGTSSYNEQFF	TGTGCCAGCAGTTACGGGACTAGCTCCTACAATGAGCAGTTCTTC
.	TRBV7-8	15	TRBJ2-7	TRBD1	CASSLEGQDTYEQYF	TGTGCCAGCAGCTTAGAAGGACAGGACACCTACGAGCAGTACTTC
.	TRBV9	17	TRBJ1-2	.	CASSVDPLPGANYGYTF	TGTGCCAGCAGCGTAGATCCCCTGCCGGGGGCTAACTATGGCTACACCTTC
.	TRBV9	16	TRBJ1-1	.	CASSPTSAGQNTEAFF	TGTGCCAGCAGCCCTACTTCGGCGGGGCAGAACACTGAAGCTTTCTTT
.	TRBV5-5	15	TRBJ1-3	.	CASSLIQGQGNTIYF	TGTGCCAGCAGCTTGATACAGGGCCAGGGAAACACCATATATTTT